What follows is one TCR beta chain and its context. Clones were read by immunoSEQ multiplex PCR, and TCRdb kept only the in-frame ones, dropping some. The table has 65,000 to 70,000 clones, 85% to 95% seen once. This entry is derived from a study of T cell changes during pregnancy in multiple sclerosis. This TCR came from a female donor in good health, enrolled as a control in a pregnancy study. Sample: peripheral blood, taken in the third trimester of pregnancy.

In DNA form, the CDR3 reads TGCGCCAGCAGCCAAGTAAGTTCCGAGGACTATGGCTACACCTTC. Its translation: CASSQVSSEDYGYTF. The J gene is TRBJ1-2, the V gene TRBV4-1; D remains unclear. Germline assignment: CDR1 MGHRA and CDR2 YSYEKL. V was shortened by 1 base and J by 3 bases, with 12 bases between the two germline ends. This CDR3 is built from 15 residues.